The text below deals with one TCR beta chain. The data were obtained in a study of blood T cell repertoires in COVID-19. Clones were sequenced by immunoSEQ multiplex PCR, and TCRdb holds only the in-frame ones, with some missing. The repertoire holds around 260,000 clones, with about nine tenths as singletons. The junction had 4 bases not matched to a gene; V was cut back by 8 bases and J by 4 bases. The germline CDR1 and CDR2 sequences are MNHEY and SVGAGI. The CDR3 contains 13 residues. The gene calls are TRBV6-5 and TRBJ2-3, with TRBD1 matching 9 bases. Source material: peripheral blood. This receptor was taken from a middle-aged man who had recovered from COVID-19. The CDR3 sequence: CASRDRVPDTQYF. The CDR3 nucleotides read TGTGCCAGCCGGGACAGGGTTCCAGATACGCAGTATTTT.